The 27 T cell receptor beta chains listed next were all sequenced from one sample in a study of blood T cells in healthy people across ages. Using a J-beta primer mix together with a sample-barcoded 5' primer, a second PCR was run for 7 to 11 cycles. TCRdb reprocessed the 5' RACE reads with MiXCR, giving one entry per CDR3 protein. The sample lists roughly 1,800,000 distinct CDR3 sequences, 49% occurring once. Sequencing was done on a sample of blood. The receptor set was obtained from a woman in her forties in good health.

The chain employs TRBV5-4 and TRBJ1-5; D perhaps matches TRBD1 (5 bases). The CDR3 covers 15 residues. The V gene lost 4 bases and the J gene lost 5 bases, with 16 bases spanning the gap. The V gene's germline CDR1 is SGHNT and CDR2 YYREEE (reference sequence). The chain's CDR3 is CASSRDQGGYQPQHF. The CDR3 DNA reads TGTGCCAGCAGCCGGGACCAAGGAGGATATCAGCCCCAGCATTTT.

V usage is TRBV7-9 and J usage is TRBJ2-1, with a weak D call TRBD1 (6 bases). The V and J ends lost 2 bases and 6 bases respectively, with 11 bases between them. Germline assignment: CDR1 SEHNR and CDR2 FQNEAQ (reference sequence). CDR3 length equals 14 residues. The CDR3 sequence: CASSLTGQSNEQFF. The CDR3 bases are TGTGCCAGCAGCTTAACCGGACAGAGCAATGAGCAGTTCTTC. Full variable domain (missing parts from reference TRBV7-9 and TRBJ2-1): DTGVSQNPRHKITKRGQNVTFRCDPISEHNRLYWYRQTLGQGPEFLTYFQNEAQLEKSRLLSDRFSAERPKGSFSTLEIQRTEQGDSAMYLCASSLTGQSNEQFFGPGTRLTVL.

The chain carries TRBV5-1 and TRBJ2-1, with D unclear. Germline values: CDR1 SGHRS, CDR2 YFSETQ. The CDR3 spans 15 residues. V was shortened by 4 bases and J by 6 bases, with 17 bases between the two germline ends. CDR3 in amino acids: CASSQTTRSGNEQFF. The CDR3 DNA reads TGCGCCAGCAGCCAAACGACCCGTTCCGGCAATGAGCAGTTCTTC.

This clonotype was counted only a few times. The chain links TRBV25-1 to TRBJ2-7, with 9 bases fitting TRBD1. Germline V gene data show CDR1 as MGHDK and CDR2 as SYGVNS. The CDR3 has 17 amino acids. V was clipped by 6 bases and J by 2 bases; unmatched bases: 14. The CDR3 DNA sequence: TGTGCCAGCAGCCACCTACAGGGGGCCCAGAAAGCCTACGAGCAGTACTTC. It is translated as CASSHLQGAQKAYEQYF.

The sample holds many counts of this clonotype. The J gene is TRBJ2-7, the V gene TRBV5-1; D not certain. This CDR3 contains 13 residues. Trimming stripped 1 base from V and 4 bases from J, with 9 bases between. Germline values: CDR1 SGHRS, CDR2 YFSETQ. CDR3 nucleotide sequence: TGCGCCAGCAGCTTGACCGCCGGATACGAGCAGTACTTC. Encoded protein: CASSLTAGYEQYF. The whole variable domain, remainder taken from reference TRBV5-1 and TRBJ2-7, is KAGVTQTPRYLIKTRGQQVTLSCSPISGHRSVSWYQQTPGQGLQFLFEYFSETQRNKGNFPGRFSGRQFSNSRSEMNVSTLELGDSALYLCASSLTAGYEQYFGPGTRLTVT.

The chain employs TRBV5-1 and TRBJ1-2, with D hard to call. V was cut by 0 bases and J by 4 bases, with 7 bases left in between. Looked up from germline, CDR1 is SGHRS and CDR2 is YFSETQ. This CDR3 is 13 amino acids long. The CDR3: CASSLDITYGYTF. The CDR3 DNA follows: TGCGCCAGCAGCTTGGACATTACCTATGGCTACACCTTC.

Many counts were recorded for this clonotype. This chain connects TRBV13 to TRBJ2-7; D gene uncertain. The germline V gene has CDR1 PRHDT and CDR2 FYEKMQ (reference sequence). V lost 2 bases, J lost 6 bases, and 8 bases lay in between. The CDR3 consists of 12 residues. The CDR3 DNA reads TGTGCCAGCAGCTTAACCCTGGGCGAGCAGTACTTC. As protein: CASSLTLGEQYF.

J is TRBJ1-1 and V is TRBV20-1, with 7 nucleotides matching TRBD1. Trimming removed 5 bases from V and 6 bases from J; junction bases left unmatched: 9. The CDR3 spans 13 residues. Germline CDR1 reads DFQATT; CDR2 reads SNEGSKA (reference sequence). The CDR3 spells CSARQGVRAEAFF. CDR3 sequence (DNA): TGCAGTGCTCGACAGGGCGTGAGGGCTGAAGCTTTCTTT.

The chain employs TRBV4-3 and TRBJ2-5; either TRBD1 or TRBD2 may fit D (5 bases each). This CDR3 comprises 15 residues. CDR1 and CDR2 (germline): LGHNA, YSLEER. V was trimmed by 2 bases and J by 3 bases, leaving 13 bases between them. The CDR3 reads CASSQFGGTKETQYF. CDR3 nucleotide sequence: TGCGCCAGCAGCCAATTTGGGGGTACCAAAGAGACCCAGTACTTC.

The chain combines TRBV28 with TRBJ1-5; D is uncertain. Looked up from germline, CDR1 is MDHEN and CDR2 is SYDVKM. With 8 bases removed from V and 1 base from J, the gap between germline ends came to 12 bases. The CDR3 extends over 14 amino acids. The CDR3 spells CASPGSLSNQPQHF. The CDR3 nucleotides are TGTGCCAGCCCGGGCAGTTTGAGCAATCAGCCCCAGCATTTT.

The V and J genes are TRBV27 and TRBJ2-1, with 9 bases aligning to TRBD2. With the DNA end fitting TRBJ2-7 better, the J assignment may be wrong. The CDR3 contains 14 residues. Germline CDR1 reads MNHEY; CDR2 reads SMNVEV (reference sequence). The CDR3 here is CASSSGLAGNEQYF. In DNA form, the CDR3 reads TGTGCCAGCAGTTCGGGACTAGCTGGGAATGAGCAGTACTTC.

This sequence joins TRBV6-5 and TRBJ2-7; 8 nucleotides agree with TRBD1. The junction had 6 bases not matched to a gene; V was cut back by 5 bases and J by 0 bases. Germline CDR1 reads MNHEY; CDR2 reads SVGAGI. There are 15 residues in the CDR3. The CDR3 is CASSDGQGLSYEQYF. In DNA form, the CDR3 reads TGTGCCAGCAGTGATGGACAGGGTCTCTCCTACGAGCAGTACTTC.

The chain couples TRBV11-2 to TRBJ2-5; D is unresolved. Trimming shortened V by 6 bases and J by 2 bases, and 13 bases separated the two germline ends. This CDR3 has 14 amino acids. Per germline, CDR1 SGHAT and CDR2 FQNNGV. The CDR3 region has the DNA TGTGCCAGCAGTTTACGAGCGAATCAAGAGACCCAGTACTTC. This translates into CASSLRANQETQYF.

In this sample, this clonotype turned up a few times. A junction end diverges from the germline sequence, so it may reflect a read error. The CDR3 protein is CASSSDNNYGYTF. DNA for the CDR3: TGCGCCAGCAGCTCGGACAATAACTATGGCTACACCTTC. J is TRBJ1-2 and V is TRBV6-6; perhaps TRBD1 as D (5 bases). CDR3 length: 13 residues. Germline loops: CDR1 MNHNY, CDR2 SVGAGI (reference sequence).

The chain employs TRBV6-2 or TRBV6-3 and TRBJ2-2; D remains ambiguous. The germline V and J ends were trimmed by 2 bases and 7 bases, with 2 bases remaining between them. The CDR3 is 11 residues long. In germline, CDR1 is MNHEY, CDR2 SVGEGT. Written as DNA, the CDR3 is TGTGCCAGCAGTTACAACGGGGAGCTGTTTTTT. Protein: CASSYNGELFF.

The chain carries TRBV24-1 and TRBJ2-7; D is unresolved. The ends were cut back, 1 base at V and 9 bases at J, with 6 bases in the middle. This CDR3 comprises 11 residues. Germline V gene data show CDR1 as KGHDR and CDR2 as SFDVKD. The CDR3 nucleotides are TGTGCCACCAGTGATTTCCGCGGGCAGTACTTC. Amino acids: CATSDFRGQYF.

V gene TRBV15 combines with J gene TRBJ1-1; D gene unclear. The CDR3 spans 15 residues. Trimming shortened V by 1 base and J by 3 bases, and 12 bases separated the two germline ends. CDR1 is LNHNV, CDR2 YYDKDF, per germline (reference sequence). CDR3 sequence reads: CATSRARGGDTEAFF. The CDR3 nucleotides read TGTGCCACCAGCAGAGCTCGGGGTGGGGACACTGAAGCTTTCTTT.

This clonotype showed up just a few times. The chain links TRBV6-5 to TRBJ1-2, with 7 bases fitting TRBD1. The V gene end was trimmed by 2 bases and the J gene end by 10 bases; junction bases not matched to a gene: 10. The germline gives CDR1 MNHEY, CDR2 SVGAGI. The CDR3 is made up of 14 amino acids. CDR3 DNA: TGTGCCAGCAGTTACCATAGACAGGGTGTAGACTACACCTTC. Its translation: CASSYHRQGVDYTF.

This clonotype appeared a single time. V and J are TRBV27 and TRBJ1-6; D remains ambiguous. Trimming pared 4 bases from V and 0 bases from J, leaving 13 bases between. The CDR3 is 17 amino acids. Germline loops: CDR1 MNHEY, CDR2 SMNVEV (reference sequence). The CDR3 nucleotides read TGTGCCAGCAGTTATACGGATGTGAGCTCCTATAATTCACCCCTCCACTTT. It codes for CASSYTDVSSYNSPLHF.

The V gene is TRBV9, the J gene TRBJ1-5, with D maybe TRBD1 (6 bases). The CDR3 loop spans 15 amino acids. V was shortened by 0 bases and J by 1 base, with 8 bases between the two germline ends. CDR1 is SGDLS and CDR2 is YYNGEE in the germline V gene. CDR3 coding DNA: TGTGCCAGCAGCGTAGACAGGGCGAGCAATCAGCCCCAGCATTTT. Its translation: CASSVDRASNQPQHF.

The chain recombines TRBV2 with TRBJ2-5; D possibly corresponds to TRBD1 (5 bases). The germline CDR1 and CDR2 sequences are SNHLY and FYNNEI. The CDR3 has 14 residues. Between the trimmed V and J ends, which lost 8 bases and 1 base, there was a span of 14 bases. The CDR3 sequence: CASAPQVGQETQYF. The CDR3 bases are TGTGCCAGCGCACCACAGGTTGGCCAAGAGACCCAGTACTTC.

This clonotype was seen a few times. The V call is TRBV5-1, the J call TRBJ2-3, with a weak D call TRBD2 (5 bases). V gave up 0 bases and J gave up 3 bases, with 11 bases separating them. The CDR3 is 15 amino acids. CDR1 is SGHRS and CDR2 is YFSETQ in the germline V gene. The CDR3 loop is CASSLGISGTDTQYF. CDR3 nucleotide sequence: TGCGCCAGCAGCTTGGGAATCAGCGGAACAGATACGCAGTATTTT.

There are a few counts of this clonotype. The chain has TRBV3-1 and TRBJ1-2, with D perhaps TRBD1 (5 bases). CDR1 is LGHDT, CDR2 YNNKEL, per germline (reference sequence). Trimming took off 1 base at V and 0 bases at J, with 9 bases between the two ends. There are 15 residues in the CDR3. CDR3 coding DNA: TGTGCCAGCAGCCAAGCAGGGTCCCCTAACTATGGCTACACCTTC. This sequence encodes CASSQAGSPNYGYTF.

The CDR3 nucleotides read TGTGCCAGCAGCCAAGAGACCGGCCTACGCTACACCTTC. It encodes CASSQETGLRYTF. The chain carries TRBV4-2 and TRBJ1-2; no clear D. CDR1 LGHNA and CDR2 YNFKEQ come from the germline V gene. The V gene lost 0 bases and the J gene lost 9 bases, with 11 bases spanning the gap. This CDR3 region has 13 residues.

This chain uses TRBV5-1 with TRBJ2-4; no clear D. Germline loops: CDR1 SGHRS, CDR2 YFSETQ. CDR3 length: 15 amino acids. Trimming stripped 0 bases from V and 1 base from J, with 8 bases between. CDR3 in DNA: TGCGCCAGCAGCTTGGCCTTACAGGCCAAAAACATTCAGTACTTC. Its translation is CASSLALQAKNIQYF.

A few counts support this clonotype. The chain recombines TRBV28 with TRBJ1-2; D gene unclear. Germline CDR1 and CDR2: MDHEN and SYDVKM. With 5 bases removed from V and 2 bases from J, the gap between germline ends came to 9 bases. This CDR3 contains 13 residues. CDR3 sequence: CASSPTLNYGYTF. The CDR3 DNA is TGTGCCAGCAGTCCGACACTGAACTATGGCTACACCTTC.

This clonotype was seen just once. This chain uses TRBV3-1 with TRBJ2-1, with 7 nucleotides matching TRBD1. The CDR3 has 16 amino acids. The ends lost 4 bases at V and 4 bases at J; junction bases unmatched: 10. Germline V CDR1 and CDR2: LGHDT, YNNKEL (reference sequence). The CDR3 protein is CASSPRDSYPYNEQFF. The CDR3 nucleotides read TGTGCCAGCAGCCCCAGGGACAGCTATCCATACAATGAGCAGTTCTTC.